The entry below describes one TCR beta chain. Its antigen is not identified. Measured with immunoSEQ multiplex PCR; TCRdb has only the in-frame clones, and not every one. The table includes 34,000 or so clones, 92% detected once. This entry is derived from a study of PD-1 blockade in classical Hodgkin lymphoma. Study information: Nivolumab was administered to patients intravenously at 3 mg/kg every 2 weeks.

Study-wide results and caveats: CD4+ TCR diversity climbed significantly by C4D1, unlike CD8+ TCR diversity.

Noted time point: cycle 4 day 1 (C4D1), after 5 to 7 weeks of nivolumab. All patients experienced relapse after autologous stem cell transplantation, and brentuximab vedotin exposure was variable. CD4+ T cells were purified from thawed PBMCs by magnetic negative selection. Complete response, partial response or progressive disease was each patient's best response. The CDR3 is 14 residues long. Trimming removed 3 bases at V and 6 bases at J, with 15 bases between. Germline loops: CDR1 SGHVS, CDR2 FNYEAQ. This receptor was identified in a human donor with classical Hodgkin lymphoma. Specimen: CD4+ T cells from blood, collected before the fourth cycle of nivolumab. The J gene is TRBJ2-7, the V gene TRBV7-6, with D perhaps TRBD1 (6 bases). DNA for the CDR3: TGTGCCAGCAGCTTTCAAGACACAGGGTTCGAGCAGTACTTC. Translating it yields CASSFQDTGFEQYF.